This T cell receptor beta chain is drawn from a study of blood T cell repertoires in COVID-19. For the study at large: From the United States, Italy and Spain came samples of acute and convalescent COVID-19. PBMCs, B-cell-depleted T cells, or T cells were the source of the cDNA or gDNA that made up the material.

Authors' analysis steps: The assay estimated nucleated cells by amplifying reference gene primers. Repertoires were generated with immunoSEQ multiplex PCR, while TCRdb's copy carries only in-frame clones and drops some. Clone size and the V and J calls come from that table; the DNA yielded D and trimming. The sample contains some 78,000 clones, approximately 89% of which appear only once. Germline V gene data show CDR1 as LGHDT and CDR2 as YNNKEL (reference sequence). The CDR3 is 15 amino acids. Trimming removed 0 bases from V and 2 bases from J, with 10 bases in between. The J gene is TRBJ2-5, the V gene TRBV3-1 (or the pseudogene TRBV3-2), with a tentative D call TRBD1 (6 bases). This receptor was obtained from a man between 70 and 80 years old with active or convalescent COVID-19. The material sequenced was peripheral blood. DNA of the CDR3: TGTGCCAGCAGCCAAGAGGACAGTTTTCAAGAGACCCAGTACTTC. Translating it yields CASSQEDSFQETQYF.